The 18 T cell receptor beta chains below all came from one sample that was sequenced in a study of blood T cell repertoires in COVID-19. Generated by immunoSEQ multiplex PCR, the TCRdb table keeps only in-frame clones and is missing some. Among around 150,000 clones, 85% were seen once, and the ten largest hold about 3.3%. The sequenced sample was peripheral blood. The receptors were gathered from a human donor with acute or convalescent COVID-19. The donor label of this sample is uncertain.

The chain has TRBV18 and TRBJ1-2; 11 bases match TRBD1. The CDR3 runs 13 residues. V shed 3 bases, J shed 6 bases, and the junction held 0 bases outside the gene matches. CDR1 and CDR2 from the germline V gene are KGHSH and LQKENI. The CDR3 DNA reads TGTGCCAGCTCACCGGACAGGGGGCATGGCTACACCTTC. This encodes CASSPDRGHGYTF. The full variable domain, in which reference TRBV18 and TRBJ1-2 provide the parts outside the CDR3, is NAGVMQNPRHLVRRRGQEARLRCSPMKGHSHVYWYRQLPEEGLKFMVYLQKENIIDESGMPKERFSAEFPKEGPSILRIQQVVRGDSAAYFCASSPDRGHGYTFGSGTRLTVV.

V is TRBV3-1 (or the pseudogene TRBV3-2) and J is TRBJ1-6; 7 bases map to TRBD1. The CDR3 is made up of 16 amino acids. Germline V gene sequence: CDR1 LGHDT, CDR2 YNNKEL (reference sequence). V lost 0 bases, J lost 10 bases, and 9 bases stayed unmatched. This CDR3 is CASSQDWAGGNSPLHF. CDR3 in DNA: TGTGCCAGCAGCCAAGATTGGGCAGGGGGAAACTCACCCCTCCACTTT.

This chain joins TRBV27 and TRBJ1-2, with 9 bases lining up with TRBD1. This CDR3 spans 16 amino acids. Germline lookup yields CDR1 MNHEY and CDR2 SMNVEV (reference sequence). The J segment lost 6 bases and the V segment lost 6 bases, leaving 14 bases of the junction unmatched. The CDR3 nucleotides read TGTGCCAGCAGAGCTCTCGGGACAGGGAACTCTCATGGCTACACCTTC. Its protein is CASRALGTGNSHGYTF.

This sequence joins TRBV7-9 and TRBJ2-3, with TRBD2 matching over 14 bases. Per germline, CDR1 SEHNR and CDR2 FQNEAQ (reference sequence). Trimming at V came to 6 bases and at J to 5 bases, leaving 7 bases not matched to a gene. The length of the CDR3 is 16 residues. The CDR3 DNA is TGTGCCAGCAGTCTGGGACTAGCGGGGGCGTTAGATACGCAGTATTTT. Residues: CASSLGLAGALDTQYF.

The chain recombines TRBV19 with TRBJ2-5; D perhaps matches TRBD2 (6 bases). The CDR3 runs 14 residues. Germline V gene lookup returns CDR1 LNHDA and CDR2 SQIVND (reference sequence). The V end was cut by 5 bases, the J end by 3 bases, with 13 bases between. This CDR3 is CASSAGLYEETQYF. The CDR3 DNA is TGTGCCAGTAGTGCGGGACTGTACGAAGAGACCCAGTACTTC.

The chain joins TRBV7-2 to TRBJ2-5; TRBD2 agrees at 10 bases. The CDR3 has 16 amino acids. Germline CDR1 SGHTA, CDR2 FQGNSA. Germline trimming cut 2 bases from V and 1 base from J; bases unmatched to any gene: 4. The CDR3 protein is CASSLQSGGAQETQYF. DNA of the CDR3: TGTGCCAGCAGCTTACAGAGCGGGGGGGCCCAAGAGACCCAGTACTTC.

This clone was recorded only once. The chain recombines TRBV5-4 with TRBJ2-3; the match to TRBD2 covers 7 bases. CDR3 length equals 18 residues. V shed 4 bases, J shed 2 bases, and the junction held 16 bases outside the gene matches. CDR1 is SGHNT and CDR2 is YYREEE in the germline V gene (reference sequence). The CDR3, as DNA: TGTGCCAGCAGCCCCGCGCCCACTAGCGCGGGGGACACAGATACGCAGTATTTT. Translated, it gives CASSPAPTSAGDTDTQYF.

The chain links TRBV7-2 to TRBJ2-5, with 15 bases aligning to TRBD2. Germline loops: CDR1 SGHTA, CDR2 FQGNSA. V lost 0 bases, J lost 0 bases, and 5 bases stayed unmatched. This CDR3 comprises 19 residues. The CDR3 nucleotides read TGTGCCAGCAGCTTAGCGCAGGGGACTAGCGGGGGGTACCAAGAGACCCAGTACTTC. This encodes CASSLAQGTSGGYQETQYF.

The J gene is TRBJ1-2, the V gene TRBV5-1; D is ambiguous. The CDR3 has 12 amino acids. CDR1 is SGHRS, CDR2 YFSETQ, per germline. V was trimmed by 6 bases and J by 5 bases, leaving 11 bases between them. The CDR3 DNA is TGCGCCAGCACCGATACTATTTATGGCTACACCTTC. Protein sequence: CASTDTIYGYTF. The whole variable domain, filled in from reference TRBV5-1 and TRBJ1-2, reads KAGVTQTPRYLIKTRGQQVTLSCSPISGHRSVSWYQQTPGQGLQFLFEYFSETQRNKGNFPGRFSGRQFSNSRSEMNVSTLELGDSALYLCASTDTIYGYTFGSGTRLTVV.

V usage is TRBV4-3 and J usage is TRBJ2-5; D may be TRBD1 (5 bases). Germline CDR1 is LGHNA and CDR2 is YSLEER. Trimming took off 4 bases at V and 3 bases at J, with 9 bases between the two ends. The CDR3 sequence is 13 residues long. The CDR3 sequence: CASSPGLEETQYF. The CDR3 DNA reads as TGCGCCAGCAGCCCAGGGTTGGAAGAGACCCAGTACTTC.

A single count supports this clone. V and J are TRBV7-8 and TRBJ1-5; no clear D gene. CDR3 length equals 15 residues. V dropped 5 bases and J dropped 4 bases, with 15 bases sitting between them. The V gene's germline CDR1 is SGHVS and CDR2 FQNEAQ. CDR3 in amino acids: CASSLPGGFNQPQHF. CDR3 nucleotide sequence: TGTGCCAGCAGCCTGCCGGGAGGTTTTAATCAGCCCCAGCATTTT.

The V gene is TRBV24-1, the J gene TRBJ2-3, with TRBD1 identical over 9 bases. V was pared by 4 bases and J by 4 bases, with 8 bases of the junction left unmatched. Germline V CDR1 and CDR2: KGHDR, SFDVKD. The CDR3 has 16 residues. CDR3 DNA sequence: TGTGCCACCAGTGAAGGGACAGGGACTTCGGCAGATACGCAGTATTTT. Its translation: CATSEGTGTSADTQYF.

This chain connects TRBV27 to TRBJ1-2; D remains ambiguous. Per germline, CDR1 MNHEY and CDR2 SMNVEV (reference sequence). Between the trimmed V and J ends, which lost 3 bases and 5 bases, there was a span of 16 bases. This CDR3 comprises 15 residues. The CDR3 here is CASSFSQPNLYGYTF. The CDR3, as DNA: TGTGCCAGCAGTTTTAGTCAACCAAACTTATATGGCTACACCTTC.

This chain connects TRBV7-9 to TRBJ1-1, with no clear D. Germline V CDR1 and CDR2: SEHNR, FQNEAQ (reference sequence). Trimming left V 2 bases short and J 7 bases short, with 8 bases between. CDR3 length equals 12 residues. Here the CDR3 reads CASSLPQNEAFF. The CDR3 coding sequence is TGTGCCAGCAGCTTACCTCAGAATGAAGCTTTCTTT.

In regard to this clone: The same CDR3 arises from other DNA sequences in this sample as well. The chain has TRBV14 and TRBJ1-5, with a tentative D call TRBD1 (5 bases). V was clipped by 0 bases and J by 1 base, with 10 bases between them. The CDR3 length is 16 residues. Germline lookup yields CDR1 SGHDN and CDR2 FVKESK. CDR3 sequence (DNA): TGTGCCAGCAGCCAAGATTCCCGGGGGAGCAATCAGCCCCAGCATTTT. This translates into CASSQDSRGSNQPQHF.

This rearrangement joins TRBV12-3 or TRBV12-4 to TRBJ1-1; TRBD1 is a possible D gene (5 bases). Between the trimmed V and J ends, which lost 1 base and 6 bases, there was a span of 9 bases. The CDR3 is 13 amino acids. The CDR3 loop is CASSLGRGAEAFF. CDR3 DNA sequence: TGTGCCAGCAGTTTAGGGAGGGGTGCTGAAGCTTTCTTT.

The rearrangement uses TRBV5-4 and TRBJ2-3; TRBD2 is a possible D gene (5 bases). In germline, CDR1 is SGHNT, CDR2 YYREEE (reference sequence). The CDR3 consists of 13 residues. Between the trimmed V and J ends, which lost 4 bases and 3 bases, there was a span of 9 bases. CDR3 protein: CASSLSGTDTQYF. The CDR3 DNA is TGTGCCAGCAGCCTCTCGGGAACAGATACGCAGTATTTT.

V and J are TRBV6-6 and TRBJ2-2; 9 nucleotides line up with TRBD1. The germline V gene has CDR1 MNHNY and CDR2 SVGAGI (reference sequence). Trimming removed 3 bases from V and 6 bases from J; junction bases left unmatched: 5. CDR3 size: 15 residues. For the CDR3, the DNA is TGTGCCAGCAGTTATTCGACAGGGGGATCCGGGGAGCTGTTTTTT. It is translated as CASSYSTGGSGELFF.